The text below deals with one TCR beta chain. Germline CDR1 reads LGHNA; CDR2 reads YNFKEQ. The CDR3 has 14 amino acids. V was clipped by 8 bases and J by 7 bases, with 15 bases between them. This sample was taken from a study of blood T cell repertoires in COVID-19. Study summary: The cDNA or gDNA used as material had been derived from T cells, B-cell-depleted T cells, or PBMCs.

In the authors' methods: Reference gene primers were amplified, and this amplification served to estimate nucleated cell counts. Profiling relied on immunoSEQ multiplex PCR, and the TCRdb table lists in-frame clones only, not all of them. The V and J calls and the clone size are those of that table, but D and trimming were determined from the DNA. The sample lists 240,000 or so clones; about four fifths were seen once. This sequence joins TRBV4-2 and TRBJ1-6, with D tentatively TRBD1 (6 bases). Sequenced input: peripheral blood. This TCR was recovered from a man in his thirties or forties who had recovered from COVID-19. The CDR3 region is CASDGGGGNSPLHF. CDR3 coding DNA: TGTGCCAGCGACGGAGGGGGGGGCAATTCACCCCTCCACTTT.